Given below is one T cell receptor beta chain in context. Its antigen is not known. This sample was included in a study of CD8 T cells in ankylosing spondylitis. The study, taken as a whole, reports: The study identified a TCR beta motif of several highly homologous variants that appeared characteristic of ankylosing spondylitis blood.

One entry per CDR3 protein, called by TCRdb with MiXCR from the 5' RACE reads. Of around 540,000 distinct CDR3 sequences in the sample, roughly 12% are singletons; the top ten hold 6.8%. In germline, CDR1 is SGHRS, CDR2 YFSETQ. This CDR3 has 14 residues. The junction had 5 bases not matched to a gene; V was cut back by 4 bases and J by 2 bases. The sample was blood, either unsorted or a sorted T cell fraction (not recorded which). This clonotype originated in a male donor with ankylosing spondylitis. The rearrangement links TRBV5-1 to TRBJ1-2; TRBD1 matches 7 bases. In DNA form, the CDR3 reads TGCGCCAGCAGCGGGACAGATAGGAACTATGGCTACACCTTC. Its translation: CASSGTDRNYGYTF.